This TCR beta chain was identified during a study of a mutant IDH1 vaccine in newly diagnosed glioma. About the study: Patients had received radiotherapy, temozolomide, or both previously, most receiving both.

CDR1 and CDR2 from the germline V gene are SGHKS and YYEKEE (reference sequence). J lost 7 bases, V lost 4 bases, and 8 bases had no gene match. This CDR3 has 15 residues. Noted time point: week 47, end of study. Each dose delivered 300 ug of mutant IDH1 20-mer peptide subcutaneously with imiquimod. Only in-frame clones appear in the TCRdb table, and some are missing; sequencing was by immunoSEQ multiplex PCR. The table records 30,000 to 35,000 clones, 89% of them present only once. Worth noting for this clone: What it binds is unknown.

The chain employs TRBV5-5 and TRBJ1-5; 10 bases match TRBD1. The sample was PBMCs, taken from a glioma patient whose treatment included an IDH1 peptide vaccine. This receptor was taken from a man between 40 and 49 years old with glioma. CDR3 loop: CASSTTGGHGQPQHF. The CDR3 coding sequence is TGTGCCAGCAGCACGACAGGGGGCCATGGACAGCCCCAGCATTTT.